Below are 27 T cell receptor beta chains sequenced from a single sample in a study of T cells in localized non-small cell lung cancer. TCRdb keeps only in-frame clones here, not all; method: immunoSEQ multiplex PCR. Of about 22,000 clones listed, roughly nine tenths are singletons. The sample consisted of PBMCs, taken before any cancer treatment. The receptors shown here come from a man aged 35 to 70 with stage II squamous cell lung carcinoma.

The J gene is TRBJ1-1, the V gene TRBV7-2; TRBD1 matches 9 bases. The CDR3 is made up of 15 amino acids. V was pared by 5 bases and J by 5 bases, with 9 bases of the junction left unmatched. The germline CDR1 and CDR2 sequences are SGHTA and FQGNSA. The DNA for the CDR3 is TGTGCCAGCAGCGCGGGACAGGGCGGTTGGACTGAAGCTTTCTTT. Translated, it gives CASSAGQGGWTEAFF.

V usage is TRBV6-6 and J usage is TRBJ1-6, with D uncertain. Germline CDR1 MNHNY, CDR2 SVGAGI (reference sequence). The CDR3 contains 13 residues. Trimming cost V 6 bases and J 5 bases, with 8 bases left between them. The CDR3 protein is CASRGSDNSPLHF. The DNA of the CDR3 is TGTGCCAGCAGGGGATCAGATAATTCACCCCTCCACTTT.

CDR3 in amino acids: CASREQADTQYF. The CDR3 bases are TGTGCCAGCAGAGAACAGGCAGATACGCAGTATTTT. The rearrangement uses TRBV2 and TRBJ2-3, with a possible D match to TRBD1 (5 bases). The V gene's germline CDR1 is SNHLY and CDR2 FYNNEI. There are 12 residues in the CDR3. Trimming pared 6 bases from V and 4 bases from J, leaving 8 bases between. The full variable domain, completed using reference TRBV2 and TRBJ2-3, is EPEVTQTPSHQVTQMGQEVILRCVPISNHLYFYWYRQILGQKVEFLVSFYNNEISEKSEIFDDQFSVERPDGSNFTLKIRSTKLEDSAMYFCASREQADTQYFGPGTRLTVL.

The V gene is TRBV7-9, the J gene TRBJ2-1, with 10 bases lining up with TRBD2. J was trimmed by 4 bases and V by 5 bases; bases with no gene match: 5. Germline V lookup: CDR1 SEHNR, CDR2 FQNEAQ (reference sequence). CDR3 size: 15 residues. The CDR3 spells CASSPSGRAYNEQFF. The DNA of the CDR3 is TGTGCCAGCAGCCCGAGCGGGAGGGCGTACAATGAGCAGTTCTTC.

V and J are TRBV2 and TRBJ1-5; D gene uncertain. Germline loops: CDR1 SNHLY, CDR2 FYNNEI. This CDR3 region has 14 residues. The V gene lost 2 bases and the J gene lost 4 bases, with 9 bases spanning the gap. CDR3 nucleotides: TGTGCCAGCAGTGAATGGTCCGCGAATCAGCCCCAGCATTTT. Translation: CASSEWSANQPQHF.

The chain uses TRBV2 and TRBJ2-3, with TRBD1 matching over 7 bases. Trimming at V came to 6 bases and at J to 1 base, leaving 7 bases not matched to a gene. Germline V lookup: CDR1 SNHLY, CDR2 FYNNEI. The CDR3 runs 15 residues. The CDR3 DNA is TGTGCCAGCAGAGTGGTCACAGGGGGCACAGATACGCAGTATTTT. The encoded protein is CASRVVTGGTDTQYF.

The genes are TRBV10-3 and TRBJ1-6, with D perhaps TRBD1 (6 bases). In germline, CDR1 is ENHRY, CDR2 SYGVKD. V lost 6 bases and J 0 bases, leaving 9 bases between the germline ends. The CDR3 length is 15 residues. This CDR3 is CAIRSDSSYNSPLHF. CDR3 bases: TGTGCCATCAGATCGGACAGCTCCTATAATTCACCCCTCCACTTT.

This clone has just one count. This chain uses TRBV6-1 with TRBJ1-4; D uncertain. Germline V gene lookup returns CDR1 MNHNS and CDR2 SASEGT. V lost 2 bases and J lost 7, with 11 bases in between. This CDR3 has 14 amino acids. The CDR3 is CASSESTPGEKLFF. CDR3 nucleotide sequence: TGTGCCAGCAGTGAATCTACGCCAGGTGAAAAACTGTTTTTT.

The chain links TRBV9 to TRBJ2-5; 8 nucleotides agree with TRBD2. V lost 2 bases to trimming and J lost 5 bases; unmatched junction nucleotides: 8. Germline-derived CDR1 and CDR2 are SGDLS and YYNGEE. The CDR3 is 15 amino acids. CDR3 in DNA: TGTGCCAGCAGCGTGACGGGGGGGCCTGTTGAGACCCAGTACTTC. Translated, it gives CASSVTGGPVETQYF.

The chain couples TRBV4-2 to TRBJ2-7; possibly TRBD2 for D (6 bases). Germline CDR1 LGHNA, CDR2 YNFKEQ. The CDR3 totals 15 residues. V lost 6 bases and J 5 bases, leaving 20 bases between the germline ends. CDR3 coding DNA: TGTGCCAGCAGTAAGGCGGGGTGGTCTGAGCACGAGCAGTACTTC. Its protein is CASSKAGWSEHEQYF.

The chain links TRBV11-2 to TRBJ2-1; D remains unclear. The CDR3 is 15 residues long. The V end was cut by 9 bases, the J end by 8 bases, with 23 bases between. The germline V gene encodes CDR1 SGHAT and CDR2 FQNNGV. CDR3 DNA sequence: TGTGCCAGTAGACCAACCTTCGGGTGGACCCATGAGCAGTTCTTC. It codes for CASRPTFGWTHEQFF.

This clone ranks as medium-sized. The CDR3 spells CASSQDSMGTGATGELFF. CDR3 sequence (DNA): TGCGCCAGCAGCCAAGATAGTATGGGGACAGGGGCCACCGGGGAGCTGTTTTTT. The chain couples TRBV4-3 to TRBJ2-2; 10 bases fit TRBD1. Germline trimming cut 0 bases from V and 4 bases from J; bases unmatched to any gene: 8. Germline-derived CDR1 and CDR2 are LGHNA and YSLEER. The CDR3 totals 18 residues.

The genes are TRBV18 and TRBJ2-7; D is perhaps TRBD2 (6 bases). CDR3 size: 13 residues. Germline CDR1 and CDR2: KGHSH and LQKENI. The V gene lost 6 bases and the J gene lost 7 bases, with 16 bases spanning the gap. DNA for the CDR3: TGTGCCAGCTCCCTAGTGGGGGGAGCAGAGCAGTACTTC. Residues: CASSLVGGAEQYF.

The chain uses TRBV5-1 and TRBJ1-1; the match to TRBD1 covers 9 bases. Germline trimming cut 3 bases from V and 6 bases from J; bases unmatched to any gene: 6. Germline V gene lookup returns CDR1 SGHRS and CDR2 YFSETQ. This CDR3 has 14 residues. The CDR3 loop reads CASSSGQGGAEAFF. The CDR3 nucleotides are TGCGCCAGCAGCTCGGGACAGGGAGGAGCTGAAGCTTTCTTT.

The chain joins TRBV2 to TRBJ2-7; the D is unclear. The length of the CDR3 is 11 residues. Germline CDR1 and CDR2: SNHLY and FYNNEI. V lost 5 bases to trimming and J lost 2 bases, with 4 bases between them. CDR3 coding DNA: TGTGCCAGCAGTCTAGCCTACGAGCAGTACTTC. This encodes CASSLAYEQYF.

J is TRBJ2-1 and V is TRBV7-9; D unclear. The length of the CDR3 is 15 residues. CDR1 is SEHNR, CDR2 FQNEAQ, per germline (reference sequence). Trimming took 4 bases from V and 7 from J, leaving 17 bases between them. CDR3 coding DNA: TGTGCCAGCAGCTCAGATGGAGTCTCCGGGAATGAGCAGTTCTTC. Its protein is CASSSDGVSGNEQFF.

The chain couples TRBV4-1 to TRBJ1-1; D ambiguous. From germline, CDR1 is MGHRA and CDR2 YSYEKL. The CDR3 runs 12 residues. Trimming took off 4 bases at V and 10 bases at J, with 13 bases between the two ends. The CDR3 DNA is TGCGCCAGCAGCCCCCTGTTGGGTAGAGCTTTCTTT. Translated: CASSPLLGRAFF.

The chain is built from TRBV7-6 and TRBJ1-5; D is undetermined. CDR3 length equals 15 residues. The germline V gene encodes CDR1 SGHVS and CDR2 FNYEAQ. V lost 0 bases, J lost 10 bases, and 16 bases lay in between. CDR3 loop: CASSLAQTAISPQHF. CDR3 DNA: TGTGCCAGCAGCTTAGCGCAAACGGCAATCAGCCCCCAGCATTTT.

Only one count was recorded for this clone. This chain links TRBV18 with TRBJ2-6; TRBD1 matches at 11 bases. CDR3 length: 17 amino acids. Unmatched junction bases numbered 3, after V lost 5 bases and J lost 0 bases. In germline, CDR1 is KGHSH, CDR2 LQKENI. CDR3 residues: CASSSGTGGSGANVLTF. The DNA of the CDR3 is TGTGCCAGCTCATCGGGGACAGGGGGCTCTGGGGCCAACGTCCTGACTTTC.

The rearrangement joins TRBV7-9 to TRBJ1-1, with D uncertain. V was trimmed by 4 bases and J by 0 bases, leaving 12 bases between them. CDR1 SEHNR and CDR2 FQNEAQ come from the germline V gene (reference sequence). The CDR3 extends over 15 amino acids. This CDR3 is CASSSRLDLNTEAFF. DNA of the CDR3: TGTGCCAGCAGCTCACGATTGGACTTGAACACTGAAGCTTTCTTT.

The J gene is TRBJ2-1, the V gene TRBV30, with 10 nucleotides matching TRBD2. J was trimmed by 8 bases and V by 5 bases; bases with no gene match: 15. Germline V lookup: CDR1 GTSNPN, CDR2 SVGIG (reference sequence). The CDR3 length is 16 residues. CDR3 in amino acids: CAWVSPPGLATDEQFF. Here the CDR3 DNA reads TGTGCCTGGGTTTCTCCCCCGGGACTAGCGACGGATGAGCAGTTCTTC.

Here the CDR3 DNA reads TGTGCCATCAGCCAGGGGGCAAACGAGCAGTACTTC. Its translation is CAISQGANEQYF. The rearrangement links TRBV10-3 to TRBJ2-7; 8 positions agree with TRBD1. This CDR3 comprises 12 residues. Germline CDR1 ENHRY, CDR2 SYGVKD. Trimming took 6 bases from V and 5 from J; bases not matched to a gene: 3.

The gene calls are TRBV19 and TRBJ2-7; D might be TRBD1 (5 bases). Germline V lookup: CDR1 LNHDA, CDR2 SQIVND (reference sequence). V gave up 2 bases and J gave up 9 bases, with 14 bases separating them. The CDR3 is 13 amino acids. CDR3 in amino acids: CASSISKGSGQYF. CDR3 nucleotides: TGTGCCAGTAGTATATCGAAGGGGTCGGGGCAGTACTTC.

The CDR3 nucleotides read TGTGCCAGCAGAGATTTAAATCAGCCCCAGCATTTT. Translation: CASRDLNQPQHF. The chain has TRBV6-6 and TRBJ1-5; unclear D gene. Germline V gives CDR1 MNHNY, CDR2 SVGAGI (reference sequence). Trimming shortened V by 6 bases and J by 4 bases, and 7 bases separated the two germline ends. The CDR3 is made up of 12 amino acids.

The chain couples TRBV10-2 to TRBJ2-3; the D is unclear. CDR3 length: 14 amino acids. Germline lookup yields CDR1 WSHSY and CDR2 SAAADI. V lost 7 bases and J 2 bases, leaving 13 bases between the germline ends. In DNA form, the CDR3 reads TGCGCCAGCACCAAAGGGTACCTCACAGATACGCAGTATTTT. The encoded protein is CASTKGYLTDTQYF.

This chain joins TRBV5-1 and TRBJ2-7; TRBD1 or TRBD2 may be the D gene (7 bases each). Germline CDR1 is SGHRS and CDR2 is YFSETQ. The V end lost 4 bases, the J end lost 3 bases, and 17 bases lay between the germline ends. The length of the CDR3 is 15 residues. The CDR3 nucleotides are TGCGCCAGCAGCCTGGGGGGGACAGCGATCTACGAGCAGTACTTC. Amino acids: CASSLGGTAIYEQYF.

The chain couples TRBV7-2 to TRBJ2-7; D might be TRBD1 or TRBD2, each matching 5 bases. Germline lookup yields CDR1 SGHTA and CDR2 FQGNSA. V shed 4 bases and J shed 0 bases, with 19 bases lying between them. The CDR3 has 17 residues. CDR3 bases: TGTGCCAGCAGCTCGACACCGGGACGGGCATCCTCCTACGAGCAGTACTTC. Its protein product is CASSSTPGRASSYEQYF. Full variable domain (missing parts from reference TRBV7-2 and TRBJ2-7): GAGVSQSPSNKVTEKGKDVELRCDPISGHTALYWYRQSLGQGLEFLIYFQGNSAPDKSGLPSDRFSAERTGGSVSTLTIQRTQQEDSAVYLCASSSTPGRASSYEQYFGPGTRLTVT.